One and the same sample provided the 27 T cell receptor beta chains below, sequenced in a study of T cells after yellow fever vaccination. TCRdb re-called the 5' RACE reads with MiXCR, one entry per CDR3 protein. This repertoire shows 620,000 or so distinct CDR3 sequences, roughly an eighth found once; its top ten account for approximately 15%. The input for sequencing was PBMCs, taken on the day of the yellow fever booster vaccination. The receptors come from a young man who received the YFV17D yellow fever vaccine.

This chain connects TRBV20-1 to TRBJ2-7; D is unclear. Trimming stripped 6 bases from V and 1 base from J, with 10 bases between. This CDR3 is built from 12 residues. Germline V gene data show CDR1 as DFQATT and CDR2 as SNEGSKA (reference sequence). The CDR3 reads CSAMTGSYEQYF. The DNA for the CDR3 is TGCAGTGCAATGACTGGGTCCTACGAGCAGTACTTC.

This clonotype was observed a few times. This chain connects TRBV29-1 to TRBJ1-4; possibly TRBD1 for D (5 bases). The CDR3 contains 11 residues. V lost 4 bases and J 10 bases, leaving 10 bases between the germline ends. Germline loops: CDR1 SQVTM, CDR2 ANQGSEA. CDR3 nucleotides: TGCAGCGTTGTCCTCGGGGGAAAACTGTTTTTT. This encodes CSVVLGGKLFF.

This clonotype was detected a few times. The chain joins TRBV24-1 to TRBJ2-2, with a possible D match to TRBD1 (5 bases). Germline assignment: CDR1 KGHDR and CDR2 SFDVKD. V gave up 3 bases and J gave up 1 base, with 8 bases separating them. The CDR3 runs to 15 residues. CDR3 coding DNA: TGTGCCACCAGTGATATGGACAAGAACACCGGGGAGCTGTTTTTT. Its translation: CATSDMDKNTGELFF.

The rearrangement links TRBV11-1 to TRBJ2-7; 13 positions match TRBD2. CDR1 is SGHAT and CDR2 is FQDESV in the germline V gene (reference sequence). The trim removed 4 bases at V and 5 bases at J, leaving 14 bases unmatched. The CDR3 has 18 residues. CDR3 DNA: TGTGCCAGCAGCTACCTGGAAGGCAGACTAGCGGGAGGACACGAGCAGTACTTC. Translated: CASSYLEGRLAGGHEQYF.

This chain connects TRBV12-3 or TRBV12-4 to TRBJ2-6; 8 positions agree with TRBD1. CDR3 size: 19 residues. The V gene end was trimmed by 6 bases and the J gene end by 1 base; junction bases not matched to a gene: 14. This chain's CDR3 is CASSGNTGTGLSGANVLTF. The CDR3, as DNA: TGTGCCAGCAGCGGGAACACCGGGACAGGTCTTTCTGGGGCCAACGTCCTGACTTTC.

V and J are TRBV28 and TRBJ2-7; tentative D call: TRBD1 (6 bases). The V end lost 11 bases, the J end lost 3 bases, and 20 bases lay between the germline ends. The CDR3 length is 14 residues. The germline V gene encodes CDR1 MDHEN and CDR2 SYDVKM. In DNA, the CDR3 is TGTGCCTCCCAGGGGCAGAAGAAAAACTACGAGCAGTACTTC. This gives the protein CASQGQKKNYEQYF.

This clonotype was seen a handful of times. This chain links TRBV28 with TRBJ2-2; D unresolved. Germline CDR1 is MDHEN and CDR2 is SYDVKM. The CDR3 runs to 12 residues. V lost 6 bases to trimming and J lost 6 bases, with 8 bases between them. The CDR3 DNA sequence: TGTGCCAGCAGGCCCTCCCCCGGGGAGCTGTTTTTT. Translating it yields CASRPSPGELFF.

This clonotype was observed at least ten times. The chain joins TRBV6-2 or TRBV6-3 to TRBJ2-1; 7 bases agree with TRBD2. Per the germline V gene, CDR1 is MNHEY and CDR2 is SVGEGT. Unmatched junction bases numbered 8, after V lost 6 bases and J lost 0 bases. The CDR3 totals 16 residues. CDR3 amino acids: CASRGGVYSSYNEQFF. In DNA form, the CDR3 reads TGTGCCAGCAGGGGGGGGGTTTACAGCTCCTACAATGAGCAGTTCTTC.

The chain employs TRBV11-2 and TRBJ2-3, with D possibly being TRBD2 (6 bases). Germline V lookup: CDR1 SGHAT, CDR2 FQNNGV. Trimming removed 5 bases from V and 0 bases from J, with 30 bases in between. The CDR3 length is 21 residues. The CDR3 region has the DNA TGTGCCAGCAGCCTCCGTCTTTTTGGCGGGAAAGAGCCGGCTAGCACAGATACGCAGTATTTT. Encoded protein: CASSLRLFGGKEPASTDTQYF. The complete variable domain, with remaining parts taken from reference TRBV11-2 and TRBJ2-3, reads EAGVAQSPRYKIIEKRQSVAFWCNPISGHATLYWYQQILGQGPKLLIQFQNNGVVDDSQLPKDRFSAERLKGVDSTLKIQPAKLEDSAVYLCASSLRLFGGKEPASTDTQYFGPGTRLTVL.

This clonotype occurred many times. The CDR3 DNA sequence: TGTGCCAGCAGCTTGACAGGGGTCGAGCAGTACTTC. The encoded protein is CASSLTGVEQYF. The chain joins TRBV7-9 to TRBJ2-7, with TRBD1 matching 8 bases. The CDR3 has 12 amino acids. V lost 3 bases to trimming and J lost 6 bases; unmatched junction nucleotides: 1. In germline, CDR1 is SEHNR, CDR2 FQNEAQ (reference sequence).

The chain couples TRBV5-1 to TRBJ2-7, with 9 bases matching TRBD2. V gave up 4 bases and J gave up 5 bases; unmatched junction bases: 10. The germline V gene encodes CDR1 SGHRS and CDR2 YFSETQ. This CDR3 region has 15 residues. CDR3 sequence (DNA): TGCGCCAGCAGCCGACCTAGCGGGAAGAGGGACGAGCAGTACTTC. Amino acid sequence: CASSRPSGKRDEQYF.

This chain connects TRBV12-3 or TRBV12-4 to TRBJ1-6, with D perhaps matching TRBD1 (6 bases). Trimming left V 4 bases short and J 10 bases short, with 8 bases between. The CDR3 sequence is 12 residues long. The CDR3 is CASSSQGSPLHF. The CDR3 DNA reads as TGTGCCAGCAGTTCGCAGGGGTCACCCCTCCACTTT.

Only a few counts were recorded for this clonotype. This rearrangement joins TRBV7-9 to TRBJ1-2; the match to TRBD1 covers 8 bases. The germline gives CDR1 SEHNR, CDR2 FQNEAQ (reference sequence). V gave up 4 bases and J gave up 6 bases; unmatched junction bases: 4. This CDR3 comprises 13 residues. The CDR3, as DNA: TGTGCCAGCAGCTCCGGACAGGGTAATGGCTACACCTTC. Its translation is CASSSGQGNGYTF.

This clonotype occurred many times. The chain uses TRBV15 and TRBJ2-1, with 7 nucleotides matching TRBD1. V dropped 4 bases and J dropped 10; count of bases not matched to a gene: 4. The germline CDR1 and CDR2 sequences are LNHNV and YYDKDF (reference sequence). The CDR3 runs to 12 residues. The CDR3 loop is CATSMMDREQFF. The CDR3 DNA reads as TGTGCCACCAGCATGATGGACAGGGAGCAGTTCTTC. Variable domain in full (rest from reference TRBV15 and TRBJ2-1): DAMVIQNPRYQVTQFGKPVTLSCSQTLNHNVMYWYQQKSSQAPKLLFHYYDKDFNNEADTPDNFQSRRPNTSFCFLDIRSPGLGDTAMYLCATSMMDREQFFGPGTRLTVL.

CDR3 bases: TGTGCCATCTGTAAAGGGACAGGGGCCCCGAGGGGTACAGATACGCAGTATTTT. As protein: CAICKGTGAPRGTDTQYF. This rearrangement joins TRBV3-1 to TRBJ2-3; 10 bases agree with TRBD1. V lost 10 bases and J lost 3; bases outside the gene matches: 19. CDR1 is LGHDT and CDR2 is YNNKEL in the germline V gene (reference sequence). The CDR3 extends over 18 amino acids.

This chain connects TRBV19 to TRBJ2-1, with D perhaps TRBD1 or TRBD2 (5 bases each). Germline assignment: CDR1 LNHDA and CDR2 SQIVND (reference sequence). The CDR3 totals 12 residues. The ends were cut back, 5 bases at V and 11 bases at J, with 13 bases in the middle. CDR3 nucleotides: TGTGCCAGTAGTGTAAGCTCGGGACAGCAGTTCTTC. It translates to CASSVSSGQQFF.

This clonotype was detected many times. The chain has TRBV15 and TRBJ2-7; D possibly corresponds to TRBD2 (5 bases). The CDR3 has 14 amino acids. The V gene lost 5 bases and the J gene lost 6 bases, with 17 bases spanning the gap. The germline V gene encodes CDR1 LNHNV and CDR2 YYDKDF (reference sequence). In DNA form, the CDR3 reads TGTGCCACCAGCTCCACGGAGGTTCCTGGCGAGCAGTACTTC. Protein sequence: CATSSTEVPGEQYF.

This clonotype was seen only a few times. The rearrangement links TRBV7-2 to TRBJ2-7; unclear D gene. Germline V CDR1 and CDR2: SGHTA, FQGNSA. V lost 3 bases, J lost 6 bases, and 12 bases lay in between. The CDR3 loop spans 13 amino acids. CDR3 residues: CASSFTDGSEQYF. In DNA form, the CDR3 reads TGTGCCAGCAGCTTCACCGACGGGTCCGAGCAGTACTTC.

This clonotype has ten or more counts. The chain has TRBV29-1 and TRBJ2-1, with 8 bases that match TRBD2. The trim removed 8 bases at V and 7 bases at J, leaving 13 bases unmatched. CDR1 SQVTM and CDR2 ANQGSEA come from the germline V gene. There are 14 residues in the CDR3. For the CDR3, the DNA is TGCAGCCCGACGTTGGCGGGAGGTGGTAATGAGCAGTTCTTC. It is translated as CSPTLAGGGNEQFF.

This clonotype was seen a few times. The chain uses TRBV7-2 and TRBJ2-1; the match to TRBD2 covers 15 bases. Germline assignment: CDR1 SGHTA and CDR2 FQGNSA. This CDR3 comprises 17 residues. V was clipped by 4 bases and J by 10 bases; unmatched bases: 11. CDR3 coding DNA: TGTGCCAGCAGCTCACGGACTAGCGGGAGGGTGATGGAAGAGCAGTTCTTC. This translates into CASSSRTSGRVMEEQFF.

This clonotype showed up just once. The chain joins TRBV4-1 to TRBJ1-1; D is unresolved. The ends were cut back, 0 bases at V and 3 bases at J, with 11 bases in the middle. The CDR3 sequence is 15 residues long. CDR1 is MGHRA and CDR2 is YSYEKL in the germline V gene. CDR3 coding DNA: TGCGCCAGCAGCCAAGAGTGGGTCCCGGACACTGAAGCTTTCTTT. This translates into CASSQEWVPDTEAFF.

Turning to this clonotype: Sequence at one end of the junction differs from germline and may be a read error. The chain links TRBV28 to TRBJ2-1, with D possibly being TRBD1 or TRBD2 (5 bases each). The CDR3 has 18 residues. From germline, CDR1 is MDHEN and CDR2 SYDVKM. For the CDR3, the DNA is TGTGCCTGCAGTTTAATTACGGGGCCCAGATCAACTTACAATGAGCAGTTCTTC. Translating gives CACSLITGPRSTYNEQFF.

In this sample, this clonotype turned up a few times. This chain links TRBV7-9 with TRBJ1-2; the D is unclear. V was pared by 5 bases and J by 8 bases, with 9 bases between. The CDR3 totals 11 residues. The germline V gene has CDR1 SEHNR and CDR2 FQNEAQ (reference sequence). Here the CDR3 DNA reads TGTGCCAGCAGCGCAACGATAGGCTACACCTTC. Translated: CASSATIGYTF.

A few counts support this clonotype. This rearrangement joins TRBV6-2 or TRBV6-3 to TRBJ2-5; possibly TRBD2 for D (6 bases). The CDR3 covers 13 residues. Germline CDR1 reads MNHEY; CDR2 reads SVGEGT. V was shortened by 6 bases and J by 5 bases, with 13 bases between the two germline ends. DNA of the CDR3: TGTGCCAGCAGCGCCGGGACTCTGGAGACCCAGTACTTC. Translation gives CASSAGTLETQYF.

This clonotype has a handful of counts. The chain joins TRBV7-2 to TRBJ2-1, with 7 bases aligning to TRBD2. This CDR3 contains 16 residues. V dropped 5 bases and J dropped 1; count of bases not matched to a gene: 8. Germline CDR1 reads SGHTA; CDR2 reads FQGNSA. The CDR3 DNA reads as TGTGCCAGCAGCCGGACCGGGACTAAATCCTACAATGAGCAGTTCTTC. Its translation: CASSRTGTKSYNEQFF.

This clonotype was counted ten times or more. This sequence joins TRBV7-3 and TRBJ2-1; a weak D match, TRBD2 (7 bases). Germline CDR1 is SGHTA and CDR2 is FQGTGA. The CDR3 runs to 16 residues. Trimming took 5 bases from V and 1 from J, leaving 15 bases between them. CDR3 protein: CASSIQSGTSYNEQFF. The CDR3 bases are TGTGCCAGCAGCATACAAAGCGGGACATCCTACAATGAGCAGTTCTTC.

This clonotype was observed a few times. The V and J genes are TRBV19 and TRBJ2-5, with 10 bases matching TRBD1. This CDR3 contains 17 residues. Germline CDR1 and CDR2: LNHDA and SQIVND (reference sequence). The junction had 9 bases not matched to a gene; V was cut back by 5 bases and J by 0 bases. The CDR3 DNA is TGTGCCAGTAGTGAAAGACAGGGGGCTGGGTACCAAGAGACCCAGTACTTC. It yields the protein CASSERQGAGYQETQYF.